This TCR beta chain was sequenced during a study of cytomegalovirus exposure and HLA in healthy donors. Study-wide points: Analysis was carried out at a later point, and it linked a missense DCLRE1C variant to TCR beta V- and J-gene trimming. In a later analysis, CMV-associated beta chains were mostly HLA-associated, it appeared. There were some public TCRs occurring in many donors, but most TCR sequences were rare. Analyzed later, association rates of TCRs varied across HLA loci, with DRB1 most and HLA-C fewest.

Concerning this clone itself: Its matching antigen is unknown.

Germline values: CDR1 SEHNR, CDR2 FQNEAQ (reference sequence). Trimming at V came to 5 bases and at J to 11 bases, leaving 8 bases not matched to a gene. This CDR3 is built from 12 residues. Vbeta (60) and Jbeta (13) primers were used in the PCR. The assay was immunoSEQ multiplex PCR, and TCRdb's table has in-frame clones only and misses some. This table has about 180,000 clones, about four fifths appearing once. This sequence was found in a man aged 30 to 39 in good health and CMV-seropositive. V and J are TRBV7-9 and TRBJ1-1, with 7 bases identical to TRBD1. What was sequenced was PBMCs. CDR3 nucleotides: TGTGCCAGCAGCCCAAGGCAGGGGGAGGCTTTCTTT. This translates into CASSPRQGEAFF.